These 24 T cell receptor beta chains share one sample of origin, sequenced in a study of blood T cells in healthy people across ages. PCR was performed a second time for roughly 7 to 12 cycles using a sample-barcoded 5' primer and a J-beta primer mix. TCRdb itself ran the 5' RACE reads through MiXCR, one entry per CDR3 protein. The table includes 1.5 million to 2 million distinct CDR3 sequences, about 35% detected once. The sample taken for sequencing was blood. Receptor source: a woman aged 25 to 45 in good health.

This clonotype was counted only a few times. The V and J genes are TRBV11-2 and TRBJ2-3; 7 positions match TRBD2. The ends lost 10 bases at V and 3 bases at J; junction bases unmatched: 7. The CDR3 runs 13 residues. The V gene's germline CDR1 is SGHAT and CDR2 FQNNGV. The CDR3 region has the DNA TGTGCCACCTCGGGACTACGAACAGATACGCAGTATTTT. It codes for CATSGLRTDTQYF.

Points on this clonotype: Germline and junction disagree at one end, which may indicate a read error. This sequence joins TRBV10-3 and TRBJ2-7; no reliable D call. The CDR3 length is 13 residues. CDR1 ENHRY and CDR2 SYGVKD come from the germline V gene. CDR3 bases: TGTGCCGTCAGTGGGTCAGAAGTGGCCGAGCAGTACTTC. Residues: CAVSGSEVAEQYF.

In the case of this clonotype: A much larger clone is a single base away; this may be a read error. The chain carries TRBV29-1 and TRBJ2-1, with a possible D match to TRBD1 (6 bases). The V gene's germline CDR1 is SQVTM and CDR2 ANQGSEA. The CDR3 runs to 14 residues. The CDR3 coding sequence is TGCAGCGTAAAGACAGGCCGCATCTACAATGTGCAGTTCTTC. Amino acid sequence: CSVKTGRIYNVQFF.

This clonotype was observed a handful of times. This chain joins TRBV2 and TRBJ1-5; D gene uncertain. The V and J ends lost 8 bases and 2 bases respectively, with 1 base between them. CDR1 and CDR2 from the germline V gene are SNHLY and FYNNEI. The CDR3 length is 10 residues. As DNA, the CDR3 is TGTGCCAGCGGCAATCAGCCCCAGCATTTT. Residues: CASGNQPQHF.

The rearrangement uses TRBV20-1 and TRBJ2-5; TRBD1 agrees at 10 bases. The J call may be wrong; the DNA end is better matched by TRBJ2-7. The CDR3 spans 14 residues. The germline CDR1 and CDR2 sequences are DFQATT and SNEGSKA (reference sequence). The CDR3 loop reads CSAKDRDRGHEQYF. CDR3 DNA: TGCAGTGCCAAAGACCGGGACAGGGGCCACGAGCAGTACTTC.

This clonotype was detected a few times. J is TRBJ1-6 and V is TRBV10-3; D uncertain. The V end was cut by 2 bases, the J end by 3 bases, with 11 bases between. The germline CDR1 and CDR2 sequences are ENHRY and SYGVKD. This CDR3 is built from 16 residues. This CDR3 reads CAISEGRGGYNSPLHF. CDR3 DNA: TGTGCCATCAGTGAGGGGCGGGGAGGCTATAATTCACCCCTCCACTTT.

This clonotype has only one observation. The chain is built from TRBV9 and TRBJ1-1; D remains unclear. V lost 0 bases and J lost 1, with 10 bases in between. Germline V gives CDR1 SGDLS, CDR2 YYNGEE. This CDR3 region has 15 residues. The CDR3: CASSVGVLRNTEAFF. The CDR3 bases are TGTGCCAGCAGCGTAGGGGTATTAAGGAACACTGAAGCTTTCTTT.

The chain employs TRBV7-9 and TRBJ2-1; tentative D call: TRBD2 (7 bases). The CDR3 sequence is 12 residues long. Germline CDR1 SEHNR, CDR2 FQNEAQ (reference sequence). Between the trimmed V and J ends, which lost 5 bases and 9 bases, there was a span of 11 bases. In DNA form, the CDR3 reads TGTGCCAGCAGCGGGGGGGCACCTGAGCAGTTCTTC. This translates into CASSGGAPEQFF.

This clonotype was found many times. The gene calls are TRBV29-1 and TRBJ2-6; the D gene is possibly TRBD2 (5 bases). Trimming stripped 7 bases from V and 0 bases from J, with 10 bases between. Per germline, CDR1 SQVTM and CDR2 ANQGSEA. The CDR3 consists of 14 residues. CDR3 coding DNA: TGCAGCGGACCACGGGACTCTGGGGCCAACGTCCTGACTTTC. Translation: CSGPRDSGANVLTF.

In the case of this clonotype: This may arise from a read error, as a much more abundant clone is one base away. The rearrangement joins TRBV29-1 to TRBJ2-3; 7 bases agree with TRBD1. The J segment lost 2 bases and the V segment lost 7 bases, leaving 9 bases of the junction unmatched. Germline V gene sequence: CDR1 SQVTM, CDR2 ANQGSEA. The CDR3 totals 14 residues. This chain's CDR3 is CSASKGQITDTQYF. CDR3 sequence (DNA): TGCAGCGCATCAAAGGGACAGATCACAGATACGCAGTATTTT.

This clonotype has more than one count but fewer than ten. This rearrangement joins TRBV5-1 to TRBJ1-5, with a weak D call TRBD1 (5 bases). The CDR3 is 15 amino acids. Germline V gene lookup returns CDR1 SGHRS and CDR2 YFSETQ. With 5 bases removed from V and 0 bases from J, the gap between germline ends came to 12 bases. CDR3 sequence (DNA): TGCGCCAGCAGTAAAGGGACTAATAGCAATCAGCCCCAGCATTTT. Amino acid sequence: CASSKGTNSNQPQHF.

V gene TRBV20-1 combines with J gene TRBJ2-7, with 11 bases aligning to TRBD1. Germline CDR1 DFQATT, CDR2 SNEGSKA (reference sequence). Trimming took 6 bases from V and 2 from J; bases not matched to a gene: 6. This CDR3 region has 14 residues. The CDR3 nucleotides read TGCAGTGCCCGGCTGGGACAGGGGGCCTACGAGCAGTACTTC. Protein sequence: CSARLGQGAYEQYF.

This chain uses TRBV27 with TRBJ2-4, with 8 bases that match TRBD2. The J call may be faulty, since TRBJ2-7 better matches the DNA end. From germline, CDR1 is MNHEY and CDR2 SMNVEV (reference sequence). This CDR3 region has 15 residues. DNA of the CDR3: TGTGCCAGCAGCCTCCGGGGGGGGCGCAAAAACGAGCAGTACTTC. Translation gives CASSLRGGRKNEQYF.

There are a few counts of this clonotype. J is TRBJ2-5 and V is TRBV4-1; 9 bases line up with TRBD2. Germline CDR1 and CDR2: MGHRA and YSYEKL. V was pared by 0 bases and J by 2 bases, with 7 bases of the junction left unmatched. The CDR3 covers 17 residues. In DNA form, the CDR3 reads TGCGCCAGCAGCCAAGAGGCGAGCGGGGGGCTACAAGAGACCCAGTACTTC. It encodes CASSQEASGGLQETQYF.

This chain joins TRBV12-5 and TRBJ1-5; D remains unclear. The V gene's germline CDR1 is LGHNT and CDR2 FRNRAP. The CDR3 loop spans 15 amino acids. V was pared by 1 base and J by 0 bases, with 7 bases between. The CDR3 DNA reads as TGTGCTAGTGGTTTGGCACGCGATAGCAATCAGCCCCAGCATTTT. It codes for CASGLARDSNQPQHF.

This clonotype came up a few times. The chain couples TRBV10-3 to TRBJ2-7; D is undetermined. Germline V CDR1 and CDR2: ENHRY, SYGVKD. The CDR3 loop spans 15 amino acids. Trimming took 3 bases from V and 2 from J, leaving 14 bases between them. In nucleotides, the CDR3 is TGTGCCATCAGTGATCCCCTCATGACGGCCTACGAGCAGTACTTC. This gives the protein CAISDPLMTAYEQYF.

The chain has TRBV20-1 and TRBJ2-3; a weak D match, TRBD2 (5 bases). Germline loops: CDR1 DFQATT, CDR2 SNEGSKA (reference sequence). V was clipped by 5 bases and J by 0 bases, with 15 bases between them. The CDR3 is 15 residues long. The CDR3 DNA reads as TGCAGTGCTCAGAAGCGGACCTCTAGCACAGATACGCAGTATTTT. This gives the protein CSAQKRTSSTDTQYF.

This clonotype was detected a few times. The V gene is TRBV25-1, the J gene TRBJ1-2; possibly TRBD1 for D (5 bases). The germline V and J ends were trimmed by 2 bases and 4 bases, with 11 bases remaining between them. There are 14 residues in the CDR3. In germline, CDR1 is MGHDK, CDR2 SYGVNS. This CDR3 reads CASSEAGGVYGYTF. The CDR3 nucleotides are TGTGCCAGCAGTGAAGCGGGAGGGGTCTATGGCTACACCTTC.

The table lists this clonotype with a few counts. The chain employs TRBV6-1 and TRBJ1-2; perhaps TRBD1 as D (5 bases). Germline loops: CDR1 MNHNS, CDR2 SASEGT. Trimming shortened V by 11 bases and J by 3 bases, and 16 bases separated the two germline ends. This CDR3 is built from 13 residues. CDR3 amino acids: CAARGQTYYGYTF. CDR3 sequence (DNA): TGTGCCGCTCGGGGCCAGACATACTATGGCTACACCTTC.

Only a few counts were recorded for this clonotype. The V gene is TRBV24-1, the J gene TRBJ2-1; 9 nucleotides line up with TRBD2. The J segment lost 14 bases and the V segment lost 1 base, leaving 8 bases of the junction unmatched. The CDR3 length is 14 residues. Germline loops: CDR1 KGHDR, CDR2 SFDVKD. CDR3 loop: CATSDFSSGSIKFF. The CDR3 coding sequence is TGTGCCACCAGTGATTTCAGTAGCGGGAGTATAAAGTTCTTC.

This clonotype appeared a few times. V gene TRBV21-1 combines with J gene TRBJ1-2; the table calls TRBD1, which could not be checked here. TRBV21-1 is given as a pseudogene. The CDR3 is 17 amino acids. CDR3 loop: CASSGSRGGQGNYGYTF. Here the CDR3 DNA reads TGTGCCAGCAGCGGTTCCCGGGGGGGACAGGGAAACTATGGCTACACCTTC.

This clonotype was seen ten or more times. The V gene is TRBV4-1, the J gene TRBJ2-6, with no clear D. The CDR3 is made up of 14 amino acids. V was clipped by 0 bases and J by 3 bases, with 3 bases between them. Per germline, CDR1 MGHRA and CDR2 YSYEKL. The CDR3: CASSQDHGANVLTF. CDR3 coding DNA: TGCGCCAGCAGCCAAGATCATGGGGCCAACGTCCTGACTTTC.

This CDR3 reads CASSLSAGGRVWPQHF. In DNA form, the CDR3 reads TGCGCCAGCAGCCTAAGTGCAGGGGGTCGTGTGTGGCCCCAGCATTTT. The chain couples TRBV4-1 to TRBJ1-5, with TRBD1 matching over 7 bases. CDR3 size: 16 residues. V lost 4 bases, J lost 9 bases, and 15 bases stayed unmatched. Germline V CDR1 and CDR2: MGHRA, YSYEKL.

This clonotype has just a few counts. The chain recombines TRBV20-1 with TRBJ2-2; TRBD1 matches at 8 bases. Germline CDR1 reads DFQATT; CDR2 reads SNEGSKA (reference sequence). The CDR3 has 17 residues. The junction had 7 bases not matched to a gene; V was cut back by 0 bases and J by 1 base. The CDR3 bases are TGCAGTGCTAGAGATACTAGACAGGGGCGGAACACCGGGGAGCTGTTTTTT. Amino acid sequence: CSARDTRQGRNTGELFF.